The 19 T cell receptor beta chains reported below all come from one sample, sequenced in a study of siplizumab effects on memory and regulatory T cells. Data came from immunoSEQ multiplex PCR; TCRdb stores just in-frame clones and leaves some out. The table includes fewer than 120,000 clones, around 90% detected once. Source material: CD4+ T cells sorted from blood. Receptors originate from a human donor in good health.

This clone was seen only a few times. The chain carries TRBV6-1 and TRBJ1-2; 7 bases fit TRBD1. V was clipped by 7 bases and J by 8 bases; unmatched bases: 10. Per germline, CDR1 MNHNS and CDR2 SASEGT. The CDR3 has 13 amino acids. In DNA form, the CDR3 reads TGTGCCAGCACTGAGACAGGGAAGGACGGCTACACCTTC. Translated, it gives CASTETGKDGYTF.

In its sample, this clone was seen once. The rearrangement links TRBV19 to TRBJ1-3; 11 bases align to TRBD1. Germline V lookup: CDR1 LNHDA, CDR2 SQIVND (reference sequence). V was pared by 3 bases and J by 4 bases, with 2 bases of the junction left unmatched. The CDR3 spans 15 residues. The CDR3 sequence: CASSMDRGRGNTIYF. For the CDR3, the DNA is TGTGCCAGTAGTATGGACAGGGGGCGCGGAAACACCATATATTTT.

The J gene is TRBJ1-2, the V gene TRBV27, with D possibly being TRBD1 (5 bases). The CDR3 is 12 amino acids. V shed 3 bases and J shed 6 bases, with 8 bases lying between them. Germline assignment: CDR1 MNHEY and CDR2 SMNVEV (reference sequence). The CDR3: CASSFRGDGYTF. Here the CDR3 DNA reads TGTGCCAGCAGTTTCAGAGGGGATGGCTACACCTTC.

This sequence joins TRBV7-8 and TRBJ1-2; no firm D call. CDR3 length: 14 amino acids. The V gene lost 5 bases and the J gene lost 5 bases, with 15 bases spanning the gap. CDR1 is SGHVS and CDR2 is FQNEAQ in the germline V gene. CDR3 DNA: TGTGCCAGCAGCCCTGTGGCAGTGGAGTATGGCTACACCTTC. Its translation: CASSPVAVEYGYTF.

This clone was picked up one time. V is TRBV19 and J is TRBJ2-7, with D possibly being TRBD1 (6 bases). The germline V gene has CDR1 LNHDA and CDR2 SQIVND (reference sequence). The CDR3 consists of 13 residues. V was clipped by 3 bases and J by 4 bases, with 10 bases between them. The chain's CDR3 is CASSIRDKYEQYF. The CDR3, as DNA: TGTGCCAGTAGTATCCGGGACAAATACGAGCAGTACTTC.

The J gene is TRBJ1-1, the V gene TRBV30, with 9 bases lining up with TRBD1. The CDR3 totals 13 residues. Germline-derived CDR1 and CDR2 are GTSNPN and SVGIG (reference sequence). V gave up 4 bases and J gave up 11 bases; unmatched junction bases: 11. The CDR3 region has the DNA TGTGCCTGGACGGGGACAGGGAAGAGGACGGCTTTCTTT. Translated: CAWTGTGKRTAFF.

The J gene is TRBJ2-7, the V gene TRBV10-3; no clear D. Germline V gene data show CDR1 as ENHRY and CDR2 as SYGVKD. Trimming pared 5 bases from V and 5 bases from J, leaving 16 bases between. The CDR3 has 14 amino acids. The CDR3 coding sequence is TGTGCCATCAGTCCCGGTCAACCCCTAAACGAGCAGTACTTC. Its protein product is CAISPGQPLNEQYF.

This clone appeared once. The V gene is TRBV7-3, the J gene TRBJ2-1; 8 bases map to TRBD2. The CDR3 has 15 residues. From germline, CDR1 is SGHTA and CDR2 FQGTGA. V shed 5 bases and J 0 bases; nucleotides not matched to a gene: 3. The CDR3 spells CASSTSGSSYNEQFF. The CDR3 DNA sequence: TGTGCCAGCAGCACCAGCGGGAGCTCCTACAATGAGCAGTTCTTC.

This clone came up once. The V gene is TRBV25-1, the J gene TRBJ1-1, with D perhaps matching TRBD1 (5 bases). Trimming stripped 4 bases from V and 4 bases from J, with 13 bases between. Germline assignment: CDR1 MGHDK and CDR2 SYGVNS. There are 14 residues in the CDR3. The DNA of the CDR3 is TGTGCCAGCAGTGGTTGGGGACGCAGCACTGAAGCTTTCTTT. Translating gives CASSGWGRSTEAFF.

The gene calls are TRBV15 and TRBJ1-2; D unresolved. Germline assignment: CDR1 LNHNV and CDR2 YYDKDF (reference sequence). The CDR3 is 14 amino acids. The germline V and J ends were trimmed by 5 bases and 11 bases, with 21 bases remaining between them. CDR3: CATSPRTTQKVYTF. The CDR3 DNA is TGTGCCACCAGCCCCCGGACCACTCAGAAGGTGTACACCTTC.

This sequence joins TRBV4-1 and TRBJ2-7, with D possibly being TRBD1 (6 bases). The CDR3 runs 17 residues. The V and J ends lost 4 bases and 8 bases respectively, with 27 bases between them. Germline V gives CDR1 MGHRA, CDR2 YSYEKL. The CDR3 sequence is CASSRAQPGDIAGQQYF. The CDR3 DNA sequence: TGCGCCAGCAGCCGGGCTCAACCAGGGGACATTGCAGGTCAGCAGTACTTC.

This chain links TRBV6-6 with TRBJ2-5; TRBD2 matches 7 bases. Germline V gene sequence: CDR1 MNHNY, CDR2 SVGAGI (reference sequence). The CDR3 is made up of 14 amino acids. J was trimmed by 5 bases and V by 0 bases; bases with no gene match: 3. The CDR3 DNA reads as TGTGCCAGCAGTTACTCGGGAGGGTTGGAGACCCAGTACTTC. Translated: CASSYSGGLETQYF.

The V and J genes are TRBV6-6 and TRBJ2-1; TRBD1 is a possible D gene (5 bases). Germline CDR1 and CDR2: MNHNY and SVGAGI (reference sequence). Trimming stripped 10 bases from V and 2 bases from J, with 6 bases between. This CDR3 contains 11 residues. CDR3 bases: TGTGCCACGACAGCCTACAATGAGCAGTTCTTC. Translating gives CATTAYNEQFF.

The rearrangement links TRBV5-6 to TRBJ2-5, with a weak D call TRBD2 (5 bases). The CDR3 is 14 residues long. Germline V gives CDR1 SGHDT, CDR2 YYEEEE. V lost 0 bases and J 7 bases, leaving 13 bases between the germline ends. DNA of the CDR3: TGTGCCAGCAGCTTGGTAGCTAGCCGGGGGACCCAGTACTTC. Amino acids: CASSLVASRGTQYF. Combining the CDR3 with reference TRBV5-6 and TRBJ2-5 gives the whole variable domain DAGVTQSPTHLIKTRGQQVTLRCSPKSGHDTVSWYQQALGQGPQFIFQYYEEEERQRGNFPDRFSGHQFPNYSSELNVNALLLGDSALYLCASSLVASRGTQYFGPGTRLLVL.

The J gene is TRBJ1-5, the V gene TRBV6-5; 9 nucleotides align to TRBD1. Germline V gene lookup returns CDR1 MNHEY and CDR2 SVGAGI. The CDR3 loop spans 14 amino acids. V shed 4 bases, J shed 5 bases, and the junction held 3 bases outside the gene matches. This CDR3 is CASSLQGADQPQHF. In DNA form, the CDR3 reads TGTGCCAGCAGTTTACAGGGGGCGGATCAGCCCCAGCATTTT.

The chain combines TRBV29-1 with TRBJ2-7, with 7 bases fitting TRBD2. Germline V lookup: CDR1 SQVTM, CDR2 ANQGSEA. CDR3 length equals 17 residues. The J segment lost 5 bases and the V segment lost 4 bases, leaving 20 bases of the junction unmatched. The CDR3, as DNA: TGCAGCGTTGCCCCCCGCTTGGCGGGGGTGGTCGGTGACGAGCAGTACTTC. This encodes CSVAPRLAGVVGDEQYF.

The chain links TRBV7-3 to TRBJ1-2, with 7 bases lining up with TRBD1. Per the germline V gene, CDR1 is SGHTA and CDR2 is FQGTGA. This CDR3 spans 15 amino acids. The trim removed 3 bases at V and 3 bases at J, leaving 7 bases unmatched. Written as DNA, the CDR3 is TGTGCCAGCAGCTTTAGGACAGGAATAGACTATGGCTACACCTTC. Its translation: CASSFRTGIDYGYTF. Full variable domain (rest looked up from reference TRBV7-3 and TRBJ1-2): GAGVSQTPSNKVTEKGKYVELRCDPISGHTALYWYRQSLGQGPEFLIYFQGTGAADDSGLPNDRFFAVRPEGSVSTLKIQRTERGDSAVYLCASSFRTGIDYGYTFGSGTRLTVV.

The chain uses TRBV18 and TRBJ2-1; D uncertain. From germline, CDR1 is KGHSH and CDR2 LQKENI. V was trimmed by 0 bases and J by 3 bases, leaving 9 bases between them. The CDR3 consists of 15 residues. The CDR3 sequence: CASSPPATLYNEQFF. The DNA of the CDR3 is TGTGCCAGCTCACCACCGGCTACCCTCTACAATGAGCAGTTCTTC. Supplemented by reference TRBV18 and TRBJ2-1, the full variable domain reads NAGVMQNPRHLVRRRGQEARLRCSPMKGHSHVYWYRQLPEEGLKFMVYLQKENIIDESGMPKERFSAEFPKEGPSILRIQQVVRGDSAAYFCASSPPATLYNEQFFGPGTRLTVL.

The chain couples TRBV2 to TRBJ1-5; D is unresolved. V lost 7 bases and J lost 1, with 11 bases in between. In germline, CDR1 is SNHLY, CDR2 FYNNEI. The CDR3 length is 14 residues. CDR3 bases: TGTGCCAGCAAGGGTTTCGTAAGCAATCAGCCCCAGCATTTT. This translates into CASKGFVSNQPQHF.